This T cell receptor (beta chain) was retrieved from a study of blood T cell repertoires in COVID-19. Authors' data handling: Amplification of reference gene primers provided the estimated nucleated cell counts. The assay was immunoSEQ multiplex PCR, and TCRdb's table has in-frame clones only and misses some. That table gives V, J and clone size, and the DNA gave D and trimming. This repertoire shows 200,000 to 250,000 clones, roughly 89% found once; its top ten account for 6.5%. This CDR3 has 15 residues. The ends were cut back, 6 bases at V and 5 bases at J, with 17 bases in the middle. The germline CDR1 and CDR2 sequences are MDHEN and SYDVKM.

This sequence was found in a man aged 60 to 75 who had recovered from COVID-19. V and J are TRBV28 and TRBJ1-5; D gene unclear. Sequenced input: peripheral blood. CDR3 amino acids: CASSPRPQTHQPQHF. The CDR3 DNA is TGTGCCAGCAGCCCCCGTCCACAAACCCATCAGCCCCAGCATTTT.